This TCR beta chain derives from a study of shared clonotypes between healthy human individuals. TCRdb keeps only in-frame clones here, not all; method: immunoSEQ multiplex PCR. The sample has about 1.5 million clones; about 98% are singletons. This CDR3 is built from 14 residues. V was shortened by 8 bases and J by 5 bases, with 18 bases between the two germline ends. CDR1 and CDR2 (germline): MDHEN, SYDVKM. Study outcomes and limitations: Sorted-subset sequencing was shown by rarefaction to be incomplete despite large depth.

Worth noting for this clone: Antigen specificity is unknown.

The sequence came from a man aged 25-45 years in good health. The chain is built from TRBV28 and TRBJ1-1; D is uncertain. The sample taken for sequencing was naive CD4+ T cells sorted from blood. Subset defined: CD45RA+ positively selected. This CDR3 reads CASGLGVFNTEAFF. The CDR3, as DNA: TGTGCCAGCGGATTGGGAGTTTTCAATACTGAAGCTTTCTTT.